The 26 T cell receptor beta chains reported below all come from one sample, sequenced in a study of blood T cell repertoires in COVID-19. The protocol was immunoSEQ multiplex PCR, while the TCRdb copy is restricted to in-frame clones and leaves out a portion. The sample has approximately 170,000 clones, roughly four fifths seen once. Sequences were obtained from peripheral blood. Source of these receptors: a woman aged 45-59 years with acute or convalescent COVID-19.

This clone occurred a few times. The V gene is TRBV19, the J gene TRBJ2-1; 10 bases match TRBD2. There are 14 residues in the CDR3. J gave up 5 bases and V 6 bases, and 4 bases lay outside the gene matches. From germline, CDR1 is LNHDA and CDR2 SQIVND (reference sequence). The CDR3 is CASSWTSGDNEQFF. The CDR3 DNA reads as TGTGCCAGTAGCTGGACTAGCGGTGACAATGAGCAGTTCTTC.

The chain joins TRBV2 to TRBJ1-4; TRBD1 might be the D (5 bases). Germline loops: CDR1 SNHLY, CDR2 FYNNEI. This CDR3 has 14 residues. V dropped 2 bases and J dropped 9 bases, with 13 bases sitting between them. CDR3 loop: CASSELTDFKKLFF. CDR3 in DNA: TGTGCCAGCAGTGAATTGACAGATTTCAAAAAACTGTTTTTT. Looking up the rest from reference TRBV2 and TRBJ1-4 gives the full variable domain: EPEVTQTPSHQVTQMGQEVILRCVPISNHLYFYWYRQILGQKVEFLVSFYNNEISEKSEIFDDQFSVERPDGSNFTLKIRSTKLEDSAMYFCASSELTDFKKLFFGSGTQLSVL.

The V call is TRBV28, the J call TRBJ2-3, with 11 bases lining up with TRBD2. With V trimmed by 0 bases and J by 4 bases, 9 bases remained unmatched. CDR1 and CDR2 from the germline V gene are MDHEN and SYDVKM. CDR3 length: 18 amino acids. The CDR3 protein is CASSLWGLADQGADTQYF. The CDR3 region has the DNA TGTGCCAGCAGTTTATGGGGACTAGCGGACCAAGGGGCAGATACGCAGTATTTT.

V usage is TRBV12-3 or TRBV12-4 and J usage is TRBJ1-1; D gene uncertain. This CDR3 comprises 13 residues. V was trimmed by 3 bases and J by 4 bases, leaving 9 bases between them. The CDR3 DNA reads TGTGCCAGCAGTTTTAGTCTCTCCACTGAAGCTTTCTTT. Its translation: CASSFSLSTEAFF.

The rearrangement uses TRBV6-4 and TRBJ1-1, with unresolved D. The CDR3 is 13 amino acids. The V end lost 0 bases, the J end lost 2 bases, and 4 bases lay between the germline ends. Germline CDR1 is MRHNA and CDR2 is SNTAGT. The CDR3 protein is CASSDSSNTEAFF. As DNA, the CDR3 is TGTGCCAGCAGTGACTCGAGCAACACTGAAGCTTTCTTT.

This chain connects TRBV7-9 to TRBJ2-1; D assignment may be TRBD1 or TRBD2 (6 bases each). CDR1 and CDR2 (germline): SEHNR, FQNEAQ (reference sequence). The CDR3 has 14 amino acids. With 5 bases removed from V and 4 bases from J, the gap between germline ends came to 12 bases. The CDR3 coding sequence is TGTGCCAGCAGCCTAGGGGGGAGGTACAATGAGCAGTTCTTC. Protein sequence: CASSLGGRYNEQFF.

CDR3: CATSREWWSGTETDTQYF. The CDR3 DNA follows: TGTGCCACCAGCAGAGAATGGTGGAGCGGGACGGAAACAGATACGCAGTATTTT. This chain connects TRBV15 to TRBJ2-3; 7 nucleotides match TRBD2. V lost 0 bases and J lost 3; bases outside the gene matches: 12. Germline CDR1 reads LNHNV; CDR2 reads YYDKDF (reference sequence). The CDR3 loop spans 18 amino acids.

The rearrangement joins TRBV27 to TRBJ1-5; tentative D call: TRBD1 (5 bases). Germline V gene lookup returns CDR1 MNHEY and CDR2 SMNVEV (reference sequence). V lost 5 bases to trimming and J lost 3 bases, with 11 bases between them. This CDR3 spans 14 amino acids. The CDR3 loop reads CASSVTGVNQPQHF. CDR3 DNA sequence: TGTGCCAGCAGTGTTACAGGTGTCAATCAGCCCCAGCATTTT.

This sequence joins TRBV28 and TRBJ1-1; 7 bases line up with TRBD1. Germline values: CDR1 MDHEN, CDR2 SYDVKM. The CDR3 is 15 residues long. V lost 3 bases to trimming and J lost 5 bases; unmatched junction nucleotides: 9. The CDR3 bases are TGTGCCAGCAGTTTTAAAGGCAGGGGGAGGACTGAAGCTTTCTTT. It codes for CASSFKGRGRTEAFF.

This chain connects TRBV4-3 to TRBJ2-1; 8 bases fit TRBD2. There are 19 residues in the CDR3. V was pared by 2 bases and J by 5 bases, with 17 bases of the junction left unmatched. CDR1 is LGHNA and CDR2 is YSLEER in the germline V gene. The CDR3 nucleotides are TGCGCCAGCAGCCAACAATCCTCAAGGGGCAGCGGGAGCCACAATGAGCAGTTCTTC. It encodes CASSQQSSRGSGSHNEQFF.

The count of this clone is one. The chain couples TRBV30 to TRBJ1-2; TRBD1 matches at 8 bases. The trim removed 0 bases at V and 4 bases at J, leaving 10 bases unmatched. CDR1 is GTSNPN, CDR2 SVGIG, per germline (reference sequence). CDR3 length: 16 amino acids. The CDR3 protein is CAWSVWQGALTYGYTF. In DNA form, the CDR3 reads TGTGCCTGGAGTGTATGGCAGGGGGCGCTTACCTATGGCTACACCTTC.

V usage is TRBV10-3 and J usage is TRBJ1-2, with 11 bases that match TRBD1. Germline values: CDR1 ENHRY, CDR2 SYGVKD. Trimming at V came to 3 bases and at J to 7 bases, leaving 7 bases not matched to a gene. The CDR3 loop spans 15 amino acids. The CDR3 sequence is CAISDWDRGTGGYTF. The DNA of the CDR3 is TGTGCCATCAGTGATTGGGACAGGGGGACGGGTGGCTACACCTTC.

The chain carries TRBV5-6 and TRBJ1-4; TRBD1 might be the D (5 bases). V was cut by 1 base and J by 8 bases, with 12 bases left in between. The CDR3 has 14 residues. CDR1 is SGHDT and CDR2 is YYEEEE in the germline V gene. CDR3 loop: CASSLKGVGEKLFF. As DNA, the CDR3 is TGTGCCAGCAGCTTGAAAGGGGTTGGGGAAAAACTGTTTTTT.

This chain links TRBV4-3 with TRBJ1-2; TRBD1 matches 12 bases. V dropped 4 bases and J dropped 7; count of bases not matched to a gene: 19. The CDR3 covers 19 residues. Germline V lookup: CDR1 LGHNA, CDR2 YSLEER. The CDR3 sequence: CASSRTTRGGQGASGGYTF. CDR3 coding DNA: TGCGCCAGCAGCCGCACCACGAGGGGGGGACAGGGGGCGTCCGGTGGCTACACCTTC.

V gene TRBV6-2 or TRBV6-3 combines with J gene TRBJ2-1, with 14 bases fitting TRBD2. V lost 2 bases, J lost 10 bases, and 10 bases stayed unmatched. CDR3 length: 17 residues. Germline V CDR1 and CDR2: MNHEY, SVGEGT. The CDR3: CASSYTRRLAGGREQFF. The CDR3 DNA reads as TGTGCCAGCAGTTACACCCGTAGACTAGCGGGAGGGAGGGAGCAGTTCTTC.

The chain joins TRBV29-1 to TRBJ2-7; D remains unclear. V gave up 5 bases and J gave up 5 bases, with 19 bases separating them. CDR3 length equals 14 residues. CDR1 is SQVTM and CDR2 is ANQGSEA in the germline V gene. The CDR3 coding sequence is TGCAGCGTTCGAGATCGAGGTTTTGGTGACGAGCAGTACTTC. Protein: CSVRDRGFGDEQYF.

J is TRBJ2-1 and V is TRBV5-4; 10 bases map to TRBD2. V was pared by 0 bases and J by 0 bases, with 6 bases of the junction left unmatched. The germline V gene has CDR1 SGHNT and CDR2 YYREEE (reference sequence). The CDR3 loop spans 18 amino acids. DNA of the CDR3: TGTGCCAGCAGCTTGGCCCGGACTAGCGGAAGCTCCTACAATGAGCAGTTCTTC. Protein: CASSLARTSGSSYNEQFF. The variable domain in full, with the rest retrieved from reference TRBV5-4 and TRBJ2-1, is ETGVTQSPTHLIKTRGQQVTLRCSSQSGHNTVSWYQQALGQGPQFIFQYYREEENGRGNFPPRFSGLQFPNYSSELNVNALELDDSALYLCASSLARTSGSSYNEQFFGPGTRLTVL.

DNA for the CDR3: TGTGCCAGCAGTACTGGGAGGGAGGGCTATGGCTACACCTTC. Its translation is CASSTGREGYGYTF. The chain carries TRBV2 and TRBJ1-2, with unresolved D. The V gene's germline CDR1 is SNHLY and CDR2 FYNNEI. Trimming took 5 bases from V and 4 from J, leaving 14 bases between them. The CDR3 runs 14 residues.

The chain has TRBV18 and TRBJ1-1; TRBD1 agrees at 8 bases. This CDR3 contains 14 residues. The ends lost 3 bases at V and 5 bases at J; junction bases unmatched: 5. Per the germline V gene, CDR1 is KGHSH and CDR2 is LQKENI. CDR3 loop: CASSPNRGWTEAFF. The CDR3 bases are TGTGCCAGCTCACCGAACAGGGGGTGGACTGAAGCTTTCTTT.

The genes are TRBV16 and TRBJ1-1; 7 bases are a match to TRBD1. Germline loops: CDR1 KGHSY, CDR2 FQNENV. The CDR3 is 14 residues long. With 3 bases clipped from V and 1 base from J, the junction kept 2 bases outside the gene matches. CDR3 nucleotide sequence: TGTGCCAGCAGCCAGGACAGGCGGAACACTGAAGCTTTCTTT. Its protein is CASSQDRRNTEAFF.

The CDR3 loop reads CASSLGTGDSYEQYF. CDR3 DNA sequence: TGCGCCAGCAGCCTCGGGACAGGGGACTCGTACGAGCAGTACTTC. This chain connects TRBV4-3 to TRBJ2-7, with TRBD1 matching 10 bases. From germline, CDR1 is LGHNA and CDR2 YSLEER. The junction had 7 bases not matched to a gene; V was cut back by 4 bases and J by 4 bases. This CDR3 has 15 amino acids.

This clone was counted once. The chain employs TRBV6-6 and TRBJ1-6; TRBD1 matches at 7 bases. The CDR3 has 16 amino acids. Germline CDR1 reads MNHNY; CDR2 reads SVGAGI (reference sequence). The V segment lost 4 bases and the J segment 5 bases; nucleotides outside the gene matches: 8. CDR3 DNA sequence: TGTGCCAGCAGTTCGCCGACAGGGATTAATAATTCACCCCTCCACTTT. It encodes CASSSPTGINNSPLHF.

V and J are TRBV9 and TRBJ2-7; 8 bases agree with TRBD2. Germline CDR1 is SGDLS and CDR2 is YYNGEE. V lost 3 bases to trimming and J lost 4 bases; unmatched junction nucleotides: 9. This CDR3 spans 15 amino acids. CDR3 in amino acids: CASSGGGAGVYEQYF. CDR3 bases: TGTGCCAGCAGCGGTGGGGGAGCGGGAGTGTACGAGCAGTACTTC.

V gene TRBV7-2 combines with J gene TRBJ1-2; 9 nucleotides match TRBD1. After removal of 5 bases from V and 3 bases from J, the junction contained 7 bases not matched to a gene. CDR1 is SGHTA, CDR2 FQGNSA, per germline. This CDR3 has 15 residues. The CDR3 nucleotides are TGTGCCAGCAGCCTCACCTGGACAGGGGACTATGGCTACACCTTC. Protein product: CASSLTWTGDYGYTF.

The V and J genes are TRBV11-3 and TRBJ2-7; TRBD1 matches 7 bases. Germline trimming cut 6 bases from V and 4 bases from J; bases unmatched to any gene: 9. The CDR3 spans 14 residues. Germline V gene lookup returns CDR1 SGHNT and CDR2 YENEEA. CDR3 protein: CASSLRDSGYEQYF. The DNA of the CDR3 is TGTGCCAGCAGTCTCCGGGACAGTGGATACGAGCAGTACTTC.

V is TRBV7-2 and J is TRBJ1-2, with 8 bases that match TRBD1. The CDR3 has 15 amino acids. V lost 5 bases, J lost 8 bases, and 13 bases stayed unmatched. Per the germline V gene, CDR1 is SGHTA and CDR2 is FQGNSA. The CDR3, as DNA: TGTGCCAGCAGCGGAGGGGGGACAGGCCCTTTAGGCTACACCTTC. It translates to CASSGGGTGPLGYTF.